The 32 T cell receptor beta chains presented below share a single source sample, sequenced in a study of T cells in Graves' hyperthyroidism and ophthalmopathy. RNA transcripts were the template for amplifying TCR beta CDR3 regions. With the HTBI primer set, the TCR CDR3 went through a first round of RT-PCR. TCRdb re-called the multiplex PCR reads with MiXCR, one entry per CDR3 protein. The sample has roughly 500,000 distinct CDR3 sequences, roughly 45% seen once. The sequenced material came from peripheral blood or thyroid tissue (not recorded which). The receptors shown here come from an adult woman with Graves' disease, either hyperthyroidism or ophthalmopathy (not recorded which).

This clonotype was picked up many times. This chain joins TRBV13 and TRBJ1-1; TRBD1 might be the D (6 bases). The CDR3 has 13 amino acids. V was trimmed by 5 bases and J by 10 bases, leaving 17 bases between them. Germline values: CDR1 PRHDT, CDR2 FYEKMQ (reference sequence). The CDR3 sequence: CASSPGTRQAAFF. As DNA, the CDR3 is TGTGCCAGCAGCCCGGGGACACGGCAGGCAGCTTTCTTT.

This clonotype appeared a few times. The genes are TRBV7-9 and TRBJ2-7, with 8 bases aligning to TRBD1. CDR3 length: 15 residues. The V gene end was trimmed by 5 bases and the J gene end by 0 bases; junction bases not matched to a gene: 6. Germline V CDR1 and CDR2: SEHNR, FQNEAQ (reference sequence). CDR3 DNA sequence: TGTGCCAGCAGCGGAAACGGGACAGGCTCCTACGAGCAGTACTTC. Amino acid sequence: CASSGNGTGSYEQYF. Full variable domain (remainder filled in from reference TRBV7-9 and TRBJ2-7): DTGVSQNPRHKITKRGQNVTFRCDPISEHNRLYWYRQTLGQGPEFLTYFQNEAQLEKSRLLSDRFSAERPKGSFSTLEIQRTEQGDSAMYLCASSGNGTGSYEQYFGPGTRLTVT.

This clonotype was observed a few times. The chain recombines TRBV29-1 with TRBJ1-2, with a tentative D call TRBD1 (6 bases). This CDR3 spans 15 amino acids. V was pared by 4 bases and J by 4 bases, with 19 bases between. Per germline, CDR1 SQVTM and CDR2 ANQGSEA. The CDR3 sequence: CSVADSDSEIYGYTF. The CDR3 coding sequence is TGCAGCGTTGCCGATTCGGACAGCGAGATCTATGGCTACACCTTC.

The chain links TRBV29-1 to TRBJ2-7, with 7 nucleotides matching TRBD2. The V gene's germline CDR1 is SQVTM and CDR2 ANQGSEA. Trimming at V came to 3 bases and at J to 9 bases, leaving 8 bases not matched to a gene. The CDR3 spans 12 residues. The CDR3: CSVEGGSVGQYF. The CDR3 DNA reads as TGCAGCGTTGAGGGCGGGAGTGTAGGGCAGTACTTC.

In this sample, this clonotype turned up once. This chain uses TRBV14 with TRBJ2-5; a possible D gene is TRBD1 (6 bases). This CDR3 is 15 amino acids long. Germline CDR1 and CDR2: SGHDN and FVKESK. V was cut by 4 bases and J by 4 bases, with 16 bases left in between. The CDR3 here is CASSRYGQSIETQYF. CDR3 bases: TGTGCCAGCAGCCGATACGGACAGAGTATAGAGACCCAGTACTTC.

The chain carries TRBV5-1 and TRBJ1-1, with D possibly being TRBD1 (5 bases). Germline values: CDR1 SGHRS, CDR2 YFSETQ. The CDR3 extends over 14 amino acids. The V end was cut by 4 bases, the J end by 2 bases, with 12 bases between. Here the CDR3 DNA reads TGCGCCAGCAGCCCCTACAGGAGCAACACTGAAGCTTTCTTT. It translates to CASSPYRSNTEAFF.

This clonotype was observed many times. The gene calls are TRBV29-1 and TRBJ2-2; either TRBD1 or TRBD2 may fit D (5 bases each). V lost 4 bases and J lost 0, with 6 bases in between. The germline CDR1 and CDR2 sequences are SQVTM and ANQGSEA. The length of the CDR3 is 13 residues. The CDR3 coding sequence is TGCAGCGTTGGAGGGGCGAACACCGGGGAGCTGTTTTTT. Translating it yields CSVGGANTGELFF.

This clonotype showed up just a few times. The chain couples TRBV20-1 to TRBJ2-7, with 7 bases identical to TRBD1. Germline CDR1 is DFQATT and CDR2 is SNEGSKA (reference sequence). J was trimmed by 0 bases and V by 0 bases; bases with no gene match: 5. This CDR3 comprises 15 residues. The DNA for the CDR3 is TGCAGTGCTAGAGACCGACAGGGCCTCTCCTACGAGCAGTACTTC. Translation gives CSARDRQGLSYEQYF.

The chain carries TRBV10-3 and TRBJ1-6, with D uncertain. V dropped 0 bases and J dropped 12 bases, with 6 bases sitting between them. CDR1 is ENHRY, CDR2 SYGVKD, per germline. The CDR3 runs 12 residues. CDR3 DNA: TGTGCCATCAGTGAGTCGTCGCGACCCCTCCACTTT. It is translated as CAISESSRPLHF.

The chain recombines TRBV2 with TRBJ1-4; 8 nucleotides agree with TRBD1. V gave up 6 bases and J gave up 6 bases; unmatched junction bases: 6. CDR1 and CDR2 (germline): SNHLY, FYNNEI. The CDR3 covers 14 residues. The CDR3 DNA reads as TGTGCCAGCAGCTGGGACAGGCTATATGAAAAACTGTTTTTT. Translation gives CASSWDRLYEKLFF.

This chain connects TRBV20-1 to TRBJ1-1; D not resolved. The CDR3 sequence is 14 residues long. Trimming stripped 4 bases from V and 1 base from J, with 13 bases between. Germline V gives CDR1 DFQATT, CDR2 SNEGSKA (reference sequence). The DNA of the CDR3 is TGCAGTGCTACCCAGGTGGGAGGGAACACTGAAGCTTTCTTT. It specifies CSATQVGGNTEAFF.

V gene TRBV19 combines with J gene TRBJ1-3; no clear D gene. The CDR3 extends over 15 amino acids. Germline CDR1 and CDR2: LNHDA and SQIVND (reference sequence). V lost 11 bases and J 5 bases, leaving 22 bases between the germline ends. CDR3: CALVSTQKGRNTIYF. As DNA, the CDR3 is TGTGCCCTCGTGTCAACCCAGAAGGGCCGAAACACCATATATTTT. The full variable domain, in which reference TRBV19 and TRBJ1-3 provide the parts outside the CDR3, is DGGITQSPKYLFRKEGQNVTLSCEQNLNHDAMYWYRQDPGQGLRLIYYSQIVNDFQKGDIAEGYSVSREKKESFPLTVTSAQKNPTAFYLCALVSTQKGRNTIYFGEGSWLTVV.

The chain couples TRBV18 to TRBJ1-2, with D perhaps matching TRBD1 (5 bases). Trimming took off 4 bases at V and 7 bases at J, with 19 bases between the two ends. In germline, CDR1 is KGHSH, CDR2 LQKENI. The length of the CDR3 is 15 residues. The CDR3 is CASSLRTSMEVGYTF. Written as DNA, the CDR3 is TGTGCCAGCTCACTCCGGACAAGTATGGAAGTTGGCTACACCTTC.

In this sample, this clonotype turned up many times. This chain links TRBV6-1 with TRBJ1-5, with D uncertain. The V and J ends lost 7 bases and 5 bases respectively, with 15 bases between them. Germline CDR1 reads MNHNS; CDR2 reads SASEGT. This CDR3 has 14 residues. This CDR3 is CASTSAWRDQPQHF. The CDR3, as DNA: TGTGCCAGCACCTCCGCGTGGAGGGATCAGCCCCAGCATTTT.

The chain employs TRBV7-3 and TRBJ2-3; D might be TRBD2 (5 bases). This CDR3 region has 13 residues. CDR1 and CDR2 (germline): SGHTA, FQGTGA. The germline V and J ends were trimmed by 2 bases and 11 bases, with 14 bases remaining between them. The chain's CDR3 is CASSLGSYNEQYF. The CDR3, as DNA: TGTGCCAGCAGCTTAGGGAGCTACAATGAGCAGTATTTT. Full variable domain (remainder filled in from reference TRBV7-3 and TRBJ2-3): GAGVSQTPSNKVTEKGKYVELRCDPISGHTALYWYRQSLGQGPEFLIYFQGTGAADDSGLPNDRFFAVRPEGSVSTLKIQRTERGDSAVYLCASSLGSYNEQYFGPGTRLTVL.

This clonotype was picked up a small number of times. Given a much more abundant clone one base away, this may be a read error. Since the CDR3 does not end with the conserved phenylalanine or tryptophan, this likely comes from a read error. The chain is built from TRBV7-9 and TRBJ1-3; D is unresolved. The CDR3 has 14 residues. Trimming shortened V by 3 bases and J by 4 bases, and 10 bases separated the two germline ends. Per germline, CDR1 SEHNR and CDR2 FQNEAQ (reference sequence). As DNA, the CDR3 is TGTGCCAGCAGCTTTGTGGGCACGGGAAACACCATATATTCT. Residues: CASSFVGTGNTIYS.

V is TRBV20-1 and J is TRBJ2-7, with D perhaps matching TRBD1 (6 bases). V lost 1 base to trimming and J lost 5 bases, with 12 bases between them. In germline, CDR1 is DFQATT, CDR2 SNEGSKA (reference sequence). This CDR3 has 13 amino acids. CDR3 sequence reads: CSARVVQGHEQYF. The CDR3 coding sequence is TGCAGTGCTAGAGTTGTCCAGGGGCACGAGCAGTACTTC.

The chain recombines TRBV7-9 with TRBJ1-6; possible D gene TRBD1, 5 bases. The CDR3 is 12 amino acids. CDR1 and CDR2 from the germline V gene are SEHNR and FQNEAQ (reference sequence). The V gene lost 5 bases and the J gene lost 8 bases, with 7 bases spanning the gap. CDR3 in DNA: TGTGCCAGCAGCCCGGGGGATTCACCCCTCCACTTT. It is translated as CASSPGDSPLHF.

For the CDR3, the DNA is TGCAGCGTTGGTAAGGGGGGGAACACTATTGAAGCTTTCTTT. As protein: CSVGKGGNTIEAFF. The chain is built from TRBV29-1 and TRBJ1-1; perhaps TRBD1 as D (6 bases). Per germline, CDR1 SQVTM and CDR2 ANQGSEA. The CDR3 is 14 amino acids. Deletions cut 4 bases from V and 7 bases from J, with 19 bases between.

This rearrangement joins TRBV7-8 to TRBJ2-3; TRBD2 is a possible D gene (6 bases). CDR1 SGHVS and CDR2 FQNEAQ come from the germline V gene. This CDR3 contains 15 residues. The V and J ends lost 3 bases and 4 bases respectively, with 14 bases between them. The CDR3 reads CASSFERVGADTQYF. The CDR3 DNA sequence: TGTGCCAGCAGCTTTGAGCGGGTTGGGGCAGATACGCAGTATTTT. Supplemented by reference TRBV7-8 and TRBJ2-3, the full variable domain reads GAGVSQSPRYKVAKRGQDVALRCDPISGHVSLFWYQQALGQGPEFLTYFQNEAQLDKSGLPSDRFFAERPEGSVSTLKIQRTQQEDSAVYLCASSFERVGADTQYFGPGTRLTVL.

This clonotype was seen only a few times. This chain joins TRBV28 and TRBJ2-7; TRBD2 matches 11 bases. The V segment lost 5 bases and the J segment 7 bases; nucleotides outside the gene matches: 7. There are 14 residues in the CDR3. The germline CDR1 and CDR2 sequences are MDHEN and SYDVKM. CDR3 protein: CASSIAGGPGEQYF. The DNA of the CDR3 is TGTGCCAGCAGTATAGCGGGAGGGCCCGGGGAGCAGTACTTC.

The rearrangement uses TRBV7-2 and TRBJ2-1, with TRBD2 identical over 10 bases. CDR1 SGHTA and CDR2 FQGNSA come from the germline V gene. This CDR3 has 15 amino acids. The J segment lost 4 bases and the V segment lost 0 bases, leaving 0 bases of the junction unmatched. The CDR3 protein is CASSLASGRYNEQFF. DNA of the CDR3: TGTGCCAGCAGCTTAGCTAGCGGGAGGTACAATGAGCAGTTCTTC.

The chain combines TRBV2 with TRBJ2-2; 7 bases are a match to TRBD2. Per the germline V gene, CDR1 is SNHLY and CDR2 is FYNNEI. This CDR3 has 17 residues. Trimming cost V 5 bases and J 1 base; bases outside gene matches: 10. Written as DNA, the CDR3 is TGTGCCAGCAGTAGTATAGGCGGGAGTTGGAACACCGGGGAGCTGTTTTTT. This codes for CASSSIGGSWNTGELFF.

The chain has TRBV2 and TRBJ1-1; TRBD1 aligns across 7 bases. The V gene's germline CDR1 is SNHLY and CDR2 FYNNEI. V lost 9 bases and J lost 3; bases outside the gene matches: 10. The CDR3 is 14 residues long. The CDR3 is CARTGRREDTEAFF. The CDR3, as DNA: TGTGCCAGGACAGGGAGGAGAGAGGACACTGAAGCTTTCTTT. The whole variable domain, remainder taken from reference TRBV2 and TRBJ1-1, is EPEVTQTPSHQVTQMGQEVILRCVPISNHLYFYWYRQILGQKVEFLVSFYNNEISEKSEIFDDQFSVERPDGSNFTLKIRSTKLEDSAMYFCARTGRREDTEAFFGQGTRLTVV.

The chain recombines TRBV29-1 with TRBJ2-5; tentative D call: TRBD2 (7 bases). Germline V CDR1 and CDR2: SQVTM, ANQGSEA. The CDR3 length is 14 residues. The V end was cut by 8 bases, the J end by 5 bases, with 21 bases between. CDR3 bases: TGCAGCTTAGGACGGTGGACTAGGGGGGAGACCCAGTACTTC. This gives the protein CSLGRWTRGETQYF.

The chain employs TRBV5-5 and TRBJ2-2; D might be TRBD1 (5 bases). CDR3 length: 13 amino acids. Trimming pared 4 bases from V and 8 bases from J, leaving 12 bases between. Germline V lookup: CDR1 SGHKS, CDR2 YYEKEE (reference sequence). The CDR3 reads CASSQDWTGELFF. DNA of the CDR3: TGTGCCAGCAGCCAAGACTGGACAGGGGAGCTGTTTTTT. Looking up the rest from reference TRBV5-5 and TRBJ2-2 gives the full variable domain: DAGVTQSPTHLIKTRGQQVTLRCSPISGHKSVSWYQQVLGQGPQFIFQYYEKEERGRGNFPDRFSARQFPNYSSELNVNALLLGDSALYLCASSQDWTGELFFGEGSRLTVL.

This chain connects TRBV24-1 to TRBJ1-2; D uncertain. V was shortened by 1 base and J by 6 bases, with 14 bases between the two germline ends. This CDR3 contains 15 residues. Germline V gene lookup returns CDR1 KGHDR and CDR2 SFDVKD. The CDR3 bases are TGTGCCACCAGTGATTTTGGAGCTGCGGTAGATGGCTACACCTTC. This codes for CATSDFGAAVDGYTF.

This clonotype has a single count. The V call is TRBV29-1, the J call TRBJ2-7; 9 positions agree with TRBD2. Germline-derived CDR1 and CDR2 are SQVTM and ANQGSEA. This CDR3 contains 13 residues. Trimming took 4 bases from V and 4 from J; bases not matched to a gene: 5. The CDR3 loop reads CSVGLAGPYEQYF. For the CDR3, the DNA is TGCAGCGTTGGCCTAGCGGGACCGTACGAGCAGTACTTC.

The CDR3 DNA follows: TGTGCCAGCAGCCTCAGGGGGCGGAGGTCCTACAATGAGCAGTTCTTC. Protein: CASSLRGRRSYNEQFF. The rearrangement uses TRBV14 and TRBJ2-1, with TRBD1 identical over 8 bases. CDR1 is SGHDN and CDR2 is FVKESK in the germline V gene. CDR3 length: 16 amino acids. The junction had 6 bases not matched to a gene; V was cut back by 4 bases and J by 1 base.

Regarding this clonotype: One junction end does not reproduce the germline sequence, and a read error may be involved. The chain combines TRBV12-3 or TRBV12-4 with TRBJ2-5; D ambiguous. The CDR3 has 14 amino acids. This CDR3 reads CASSLGGVWETQYF. Here the CDR3 DNA reads TGTGCCAGCAGCTTAGGCGGCGTCTGGGAGACCCAGTACTTC.

CDR3 in DNA: TGCAGTGCTAGAGGCGAGGGCAGGCCCTTGGGCTACACCTTC. It translates to CSARGEGRPLGYTF. This rearrangement joins TRBV20-1 to TRBJ1-2, with no clear D. Germline values: CDR1 DFQATT, CDR2 SNEGSKA (reference sequence). The CDR3 runs 14 residues. V shed 1 base and J shed 8 bases, with 17 bases lying between them.

Many counts were recorded for this clonotype. The chain recombines TRBV11-2 with TRBJ1-1; no definite D call. The CDR3 runs to 12 residues. Germline assignment: CDR1 SGHAT and CDR2 FQNNGV. V lost 1 base and J 7 bases, leaving 7 bases between the germline ends. The CDR3 loop is CASSLALSEAFF. Written as DNA, the CDR3 is TGTGCCAGCAGCTTAGCTCTAAGTGAAGCTTTCTTT.